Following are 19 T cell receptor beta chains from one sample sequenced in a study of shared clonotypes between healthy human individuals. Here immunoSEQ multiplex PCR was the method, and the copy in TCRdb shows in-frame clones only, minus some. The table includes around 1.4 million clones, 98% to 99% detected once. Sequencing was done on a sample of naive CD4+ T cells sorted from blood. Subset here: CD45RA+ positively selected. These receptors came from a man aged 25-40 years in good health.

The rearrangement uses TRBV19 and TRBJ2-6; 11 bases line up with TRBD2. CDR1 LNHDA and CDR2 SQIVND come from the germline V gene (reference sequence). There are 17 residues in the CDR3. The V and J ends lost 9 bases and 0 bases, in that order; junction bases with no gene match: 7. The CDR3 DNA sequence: TGTGCCAGCGGGACTAGCGGCCGAAGCTCTGGGGCCAACGTCCTGACTTTC. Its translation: CASGTSGRSSGANVLTF. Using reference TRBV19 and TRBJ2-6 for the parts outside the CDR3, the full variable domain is DGGITQSPKYLFRKEGQNVTLSCEQNLNHDAMYWYRQDPGQGLRLIYYSQIVNDFQKGDIAEGYSVSREKKESFPLTVTSAQKNPTAFYLCASGTSGRSSGANVLTFGAGSRLTVL.

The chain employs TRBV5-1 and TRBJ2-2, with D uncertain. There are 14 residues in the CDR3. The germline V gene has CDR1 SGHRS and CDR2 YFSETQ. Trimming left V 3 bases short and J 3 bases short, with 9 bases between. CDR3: CASSSLPDTGELFF. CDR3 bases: TGCGCCAGCAGCTCACTTCCGGACACCGGGGAGCTGTTTTTT.

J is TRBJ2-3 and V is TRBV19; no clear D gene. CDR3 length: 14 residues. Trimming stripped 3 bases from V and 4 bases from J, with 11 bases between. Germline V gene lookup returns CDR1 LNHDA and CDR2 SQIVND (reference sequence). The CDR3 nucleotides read TGTGCCAGTAGTATCGGGTGGGAAGCAGATACGCAGTATTTT. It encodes CASSIGWEADTQYF. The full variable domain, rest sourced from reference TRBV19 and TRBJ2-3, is DGGITQSPKYLFRKEGQNVTLSCEQNLNHDAMYWYRQDPGQGLRLIYYSQIVNDFQKGDIAEGYSVSREKKESFPLTVTSAQKNPTAFYLCASSIGWEADTQYFGPGTRLTVL.

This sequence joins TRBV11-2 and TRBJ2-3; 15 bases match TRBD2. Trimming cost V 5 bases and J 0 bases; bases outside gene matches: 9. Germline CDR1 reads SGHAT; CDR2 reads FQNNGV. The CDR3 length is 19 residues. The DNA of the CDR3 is TGTGCCAGCAGCCCGGGACTAGCGGGAGGACCCGGTAGCACAGATACGCAGTATTTT. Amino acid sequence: CASSPGLAGGPGSTDTQYF. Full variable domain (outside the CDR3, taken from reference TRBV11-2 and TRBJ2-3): EAGVAQSPRYKIIEKRQSVAFWCNPISGHATLYWYQQILGQGPKLLIQFQNNGVVDDSQLPKDRFSAERLKGVDSTLKIQPAKLEDSAVYLCASSPGLAGGPGSTDTQYFGPGTRLTVL.

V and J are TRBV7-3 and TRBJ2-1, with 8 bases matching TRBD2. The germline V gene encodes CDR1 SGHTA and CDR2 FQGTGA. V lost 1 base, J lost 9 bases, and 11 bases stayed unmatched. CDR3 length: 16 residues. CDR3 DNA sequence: TGTGCCAGCAGCTTAAGTCTGACTAGCGCGGCTGGTGAGCAGTTCTTC. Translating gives CASSLSLTSAAGEQFF.

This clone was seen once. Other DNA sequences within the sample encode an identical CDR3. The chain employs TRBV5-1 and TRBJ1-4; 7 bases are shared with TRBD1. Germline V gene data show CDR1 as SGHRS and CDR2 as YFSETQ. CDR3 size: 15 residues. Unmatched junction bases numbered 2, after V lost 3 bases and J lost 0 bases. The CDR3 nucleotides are TGCGCCAGCAGCTCAACAGGGGCAACTAATGAAAAACTGTTTTTT. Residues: CASSSTGATNEKLFF.

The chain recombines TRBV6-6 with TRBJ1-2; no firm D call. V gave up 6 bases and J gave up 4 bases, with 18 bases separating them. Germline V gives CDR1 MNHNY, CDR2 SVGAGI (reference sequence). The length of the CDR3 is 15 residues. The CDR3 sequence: CASSRRSDLSYGYTF. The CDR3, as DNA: TGTGCCAGCAGCCGACGTTCTGACTTGTCCTATGGCTACACCTTC.

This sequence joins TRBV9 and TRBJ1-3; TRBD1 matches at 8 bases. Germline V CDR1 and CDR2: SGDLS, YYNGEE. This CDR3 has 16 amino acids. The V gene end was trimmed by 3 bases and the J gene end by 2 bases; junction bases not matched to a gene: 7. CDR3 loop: CASSATGVEAGNTIYF. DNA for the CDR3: TGTGCCAGCAGCGCGACAGGGGTCGAGGCTGGAAACACCATATATTTT.

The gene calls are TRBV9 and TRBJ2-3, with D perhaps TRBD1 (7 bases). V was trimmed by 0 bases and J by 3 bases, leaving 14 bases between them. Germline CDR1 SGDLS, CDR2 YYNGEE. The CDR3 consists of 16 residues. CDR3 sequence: CASSVASGGRTDTQYF. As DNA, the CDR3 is TGTGCCAGCAGCGTAGCCTCAGGGGGGCGGACAGATACGCAGTATTTT. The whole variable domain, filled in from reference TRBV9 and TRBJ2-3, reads DSGVTQTPKHLITATGQRVTLRCSPRSGDLSVYWYQQSLDQGLQFLIQYYNGEERAKGNILERFSAQQFPDLHSELNLSSLELGDSALYFCASSVASGGRTDTQYFGPGTRLTVL.

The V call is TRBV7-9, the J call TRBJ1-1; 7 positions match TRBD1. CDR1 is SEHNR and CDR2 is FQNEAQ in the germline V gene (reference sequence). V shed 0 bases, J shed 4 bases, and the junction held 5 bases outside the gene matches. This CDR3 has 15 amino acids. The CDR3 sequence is CASSLATGWVTEAFF. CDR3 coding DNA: TGTGCCAGCAGCTTAGCGACAGGGTGGGTCACTGAAGCTTTCTTT. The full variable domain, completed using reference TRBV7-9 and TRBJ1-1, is DTGVSQNPRHKITKRGQNVTFRCDPISEHNRLYWYRQTLGQGPEFLTYFQNEAQLEKSRLLSDRFSAERPKGSFSTLEIQRTEQGDSAMYLCASSLATGWVTEAFFGQGTRLTVV.

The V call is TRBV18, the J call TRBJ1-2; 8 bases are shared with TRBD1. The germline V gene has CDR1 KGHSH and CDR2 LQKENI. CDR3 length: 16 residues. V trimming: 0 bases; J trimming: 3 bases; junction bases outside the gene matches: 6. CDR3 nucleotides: TGTGCCAGCTCACCACCGAGGGACAGGCATCACTATGGCTACACCTTC. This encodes CASSPPRDRHHYGYTF.

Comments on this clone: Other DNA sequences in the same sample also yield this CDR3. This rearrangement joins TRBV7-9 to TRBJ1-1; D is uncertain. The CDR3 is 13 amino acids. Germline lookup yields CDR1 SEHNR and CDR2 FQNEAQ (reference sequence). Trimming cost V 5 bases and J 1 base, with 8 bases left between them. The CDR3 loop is CASSPPGNTEAFF. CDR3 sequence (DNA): TGTGCCAGCAGCCCCCCGGGGAACACTGAAGCTTTCTTT.

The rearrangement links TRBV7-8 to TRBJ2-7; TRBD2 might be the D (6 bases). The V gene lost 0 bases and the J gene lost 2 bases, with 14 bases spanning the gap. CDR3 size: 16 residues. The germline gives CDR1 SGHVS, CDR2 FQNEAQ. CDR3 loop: CASSLALGGNPYEQYF. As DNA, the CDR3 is TGTGCCAGCAGCTTAGCGTTGGGCGGGAATCCCTACGAGCAGTACTTC.

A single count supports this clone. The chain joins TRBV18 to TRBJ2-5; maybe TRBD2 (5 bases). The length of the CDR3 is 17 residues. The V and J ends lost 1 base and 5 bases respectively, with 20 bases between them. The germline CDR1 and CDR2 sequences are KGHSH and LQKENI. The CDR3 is CASSPRATGLISETQYF. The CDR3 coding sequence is TGTGCCAGCTCACCACGGGCTACCGGACTGATATCGGAGACCCAGTACTTC. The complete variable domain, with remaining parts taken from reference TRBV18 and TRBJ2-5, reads NAGVMQNPRHLVRRRGQEARLRCSPMKGHSHVYWYRQLPEEGLKFMVYLQKENIIDESGMPKERFSAEFPKEGPSILRIQQVVRGDSAAYFCASSPRATGLISETQYFGPGTRLLVL.

This CDR3 is CASSSYLVGNGYTF. CDR3 DNA sequence: TGTGCCAGCAGCTCCTACCTAGTGGGGAATGGCTACACCTTC. The rearrangement joins TRBV7-9 to TRBJ1-2, with no clear D. Germline V gene data show CDR1 as SEHNR and CDR2 as FQNEAQ (reference sequence). This CDR3 contains 14 residues. Trimming left V 4 bases short and J 6 bases short, with 15 bases between.

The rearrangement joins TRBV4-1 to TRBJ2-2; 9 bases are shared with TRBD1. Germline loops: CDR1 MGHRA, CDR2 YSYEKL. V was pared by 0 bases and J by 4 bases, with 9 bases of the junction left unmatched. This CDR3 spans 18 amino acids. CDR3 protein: CASSQDGIGTGPTGELFF. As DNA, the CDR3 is TGCGCCAGCAGCCAAGATGGGATCGGGACAGGGCCCACCGGGGAGCTGTTTTTT.

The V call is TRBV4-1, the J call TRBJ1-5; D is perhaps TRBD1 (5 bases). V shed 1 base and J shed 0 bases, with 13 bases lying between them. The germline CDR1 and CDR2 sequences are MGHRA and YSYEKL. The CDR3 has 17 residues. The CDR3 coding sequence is TGCGCCAGCAGCCAAGTCCCCTCAGGGAATAGCAATCAGCCCCAGCATTTT. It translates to CASSQVPSGNSNQPQHF.

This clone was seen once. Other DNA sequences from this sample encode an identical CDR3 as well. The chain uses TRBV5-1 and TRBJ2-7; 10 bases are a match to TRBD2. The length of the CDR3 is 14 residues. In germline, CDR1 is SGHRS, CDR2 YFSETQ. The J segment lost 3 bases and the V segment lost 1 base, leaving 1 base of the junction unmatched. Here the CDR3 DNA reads TGCGCCAGCAGCTTGACTAGCGGGAACTACGAGCAGTACTTC. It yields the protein CASSLTSGNYEQYF.

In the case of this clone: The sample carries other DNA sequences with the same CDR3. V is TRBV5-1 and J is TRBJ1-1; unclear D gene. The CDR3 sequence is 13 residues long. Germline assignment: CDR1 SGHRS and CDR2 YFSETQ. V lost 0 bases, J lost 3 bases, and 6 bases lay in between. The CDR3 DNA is TGCGCCAGCAGCTTGGGCGGGGACACTGAAGCTTTCTTT. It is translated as CASSLGGDTEAFF.